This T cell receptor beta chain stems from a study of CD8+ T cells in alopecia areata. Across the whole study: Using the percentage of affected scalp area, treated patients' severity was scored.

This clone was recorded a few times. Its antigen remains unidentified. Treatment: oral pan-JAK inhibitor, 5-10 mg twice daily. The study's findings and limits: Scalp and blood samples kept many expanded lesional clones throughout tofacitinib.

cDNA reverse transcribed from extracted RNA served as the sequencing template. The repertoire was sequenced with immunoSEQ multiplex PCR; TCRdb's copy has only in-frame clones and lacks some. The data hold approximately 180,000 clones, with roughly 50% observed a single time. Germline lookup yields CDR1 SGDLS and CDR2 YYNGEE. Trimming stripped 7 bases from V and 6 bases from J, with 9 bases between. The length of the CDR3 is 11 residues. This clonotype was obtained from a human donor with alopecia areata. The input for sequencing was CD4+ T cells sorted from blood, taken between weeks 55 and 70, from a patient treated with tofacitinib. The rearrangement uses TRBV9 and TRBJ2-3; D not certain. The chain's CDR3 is CASSPVDTQYF. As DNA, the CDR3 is TGTGCCAGCTCTCCGGTGGATACGCAGTATTTT.